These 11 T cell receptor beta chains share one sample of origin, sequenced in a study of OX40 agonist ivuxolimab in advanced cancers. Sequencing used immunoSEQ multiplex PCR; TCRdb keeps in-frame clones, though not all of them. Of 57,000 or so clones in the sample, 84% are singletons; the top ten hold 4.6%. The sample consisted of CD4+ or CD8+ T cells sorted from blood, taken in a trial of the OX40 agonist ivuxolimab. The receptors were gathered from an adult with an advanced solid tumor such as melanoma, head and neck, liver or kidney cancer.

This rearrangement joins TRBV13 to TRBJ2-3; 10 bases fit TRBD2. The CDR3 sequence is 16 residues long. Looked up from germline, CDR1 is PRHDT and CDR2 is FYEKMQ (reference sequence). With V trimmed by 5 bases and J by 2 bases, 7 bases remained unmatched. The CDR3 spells CASSLRTSGTTDTQYF. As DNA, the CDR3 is TGTGCCAGCAGCCTCCGGACTAGCGGTACCACAGATACGCAGTATTTT.

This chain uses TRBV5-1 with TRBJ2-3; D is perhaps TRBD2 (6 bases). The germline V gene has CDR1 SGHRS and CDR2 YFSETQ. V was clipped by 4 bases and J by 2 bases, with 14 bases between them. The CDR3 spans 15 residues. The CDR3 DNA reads TGCGCCAGCAGCGTATTCGGCGGGACCACAGATACGCAGTATTTT. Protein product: CASSVFGGTTDTQYF.

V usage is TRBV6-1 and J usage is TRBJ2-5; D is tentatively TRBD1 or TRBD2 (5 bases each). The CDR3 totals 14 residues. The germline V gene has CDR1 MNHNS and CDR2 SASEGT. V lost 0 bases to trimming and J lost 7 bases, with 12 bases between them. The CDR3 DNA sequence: TGTGCCAGCAGTGAAGCGAGGGGCCGGGGGACCCAGTACTTC. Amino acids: CASSEARGRGTQYF.

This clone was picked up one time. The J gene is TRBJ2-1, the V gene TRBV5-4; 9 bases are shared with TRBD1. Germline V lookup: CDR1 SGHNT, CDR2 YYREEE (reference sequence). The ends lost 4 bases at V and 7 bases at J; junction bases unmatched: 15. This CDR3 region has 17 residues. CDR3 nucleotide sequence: TGTGCCAGCAGCGCAAACACACCGGGACAGGGACGTAATGAGCAGTTCTTC. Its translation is CASSANTPGQGRNEQFF.

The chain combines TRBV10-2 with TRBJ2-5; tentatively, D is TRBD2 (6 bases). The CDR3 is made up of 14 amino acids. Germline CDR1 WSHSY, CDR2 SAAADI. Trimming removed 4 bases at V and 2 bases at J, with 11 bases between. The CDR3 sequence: CASSGWGEQETQYF. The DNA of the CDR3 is TGCGCCAGCAGTGGCTGGGGGGAACAAGAGACCCAGTACTTC.

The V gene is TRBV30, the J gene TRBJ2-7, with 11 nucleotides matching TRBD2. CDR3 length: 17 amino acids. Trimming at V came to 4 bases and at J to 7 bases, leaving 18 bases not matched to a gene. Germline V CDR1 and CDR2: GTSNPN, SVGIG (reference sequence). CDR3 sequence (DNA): TGTGCCTGGAATCCCCCAGGGGGGACTAGCGGACCTCGGGAGCAGTACTTC. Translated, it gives CAWNPPGGTSGPREQYF.

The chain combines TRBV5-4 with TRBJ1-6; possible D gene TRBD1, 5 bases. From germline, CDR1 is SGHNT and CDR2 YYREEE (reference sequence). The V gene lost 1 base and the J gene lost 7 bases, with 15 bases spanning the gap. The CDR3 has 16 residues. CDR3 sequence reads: CASSLFRSGANSPLHF. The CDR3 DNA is TGTGCCAGCAGCTTGTTTCGGTCCGGGGCCAATTCACCCCTCCACTTT.

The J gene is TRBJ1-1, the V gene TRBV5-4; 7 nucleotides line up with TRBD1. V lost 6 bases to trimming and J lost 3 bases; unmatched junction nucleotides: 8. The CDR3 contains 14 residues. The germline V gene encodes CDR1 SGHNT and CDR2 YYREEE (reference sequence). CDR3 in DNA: TGTGCCAGCACCTTCAGGGGGGGGGACACTGAAGCTTTCTTT. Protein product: CASTFRGGDTEAFF.

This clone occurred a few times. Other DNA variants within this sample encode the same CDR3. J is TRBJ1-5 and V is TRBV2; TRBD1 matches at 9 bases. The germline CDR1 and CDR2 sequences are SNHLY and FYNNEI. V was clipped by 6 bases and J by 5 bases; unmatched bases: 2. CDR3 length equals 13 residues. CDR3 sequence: CASSRDRDQPQHF. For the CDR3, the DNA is TGTGCCAGCAGCAGGGACAGGGATCAGCCCCAGCATTTT.

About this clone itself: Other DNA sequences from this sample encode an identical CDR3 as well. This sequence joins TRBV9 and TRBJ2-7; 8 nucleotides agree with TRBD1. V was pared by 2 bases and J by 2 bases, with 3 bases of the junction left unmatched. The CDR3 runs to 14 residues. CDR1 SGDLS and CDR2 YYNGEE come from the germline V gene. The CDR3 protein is CASSVDRGAYEQYF. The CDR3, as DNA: TGTGCCAGCAGCGTCGACAGGGGCGCCTACGAGCAGTACTTC.

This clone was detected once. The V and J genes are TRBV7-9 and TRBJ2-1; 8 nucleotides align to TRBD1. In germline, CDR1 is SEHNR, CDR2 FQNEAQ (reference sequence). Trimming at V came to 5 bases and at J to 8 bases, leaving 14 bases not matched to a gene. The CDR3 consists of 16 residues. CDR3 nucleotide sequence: TGTGCCAGCAGCCCTAGGGACAGGCTAACACTAGATGAGCAGTTCTTC. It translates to CASSPRDRLTLDEQFF.